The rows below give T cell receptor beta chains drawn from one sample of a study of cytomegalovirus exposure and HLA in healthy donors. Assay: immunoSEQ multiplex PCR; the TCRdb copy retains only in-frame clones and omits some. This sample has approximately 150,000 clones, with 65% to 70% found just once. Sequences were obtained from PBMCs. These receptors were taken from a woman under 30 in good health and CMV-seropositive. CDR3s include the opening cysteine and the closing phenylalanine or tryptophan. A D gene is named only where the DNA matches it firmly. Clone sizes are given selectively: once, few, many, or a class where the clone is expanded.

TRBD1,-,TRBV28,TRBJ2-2,TGTGCCAGCAGTTCGAACCCCGGGACAGGGAGCACCGGGGAGCTGTTTTTT,CASSSNPGTGSTGELFF
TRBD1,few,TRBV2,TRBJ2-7,TGTGCCTCCCGGGACAGGGCCCCCGAGCAGTACTTC,CASRDRAPEQYF
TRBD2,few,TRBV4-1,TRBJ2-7,TGCGCCAGCAGCCAAGGCCCAGCGGGGACGCTCGAGCAGTACTTC,CASSQGPAGTLEQYF
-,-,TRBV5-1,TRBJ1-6,TGCGCCAGCAGCTTGATAGCCAGGGGTCGGGTGGACTCACCCCTCCACTTT,CASSLIARGRVDSPLHF
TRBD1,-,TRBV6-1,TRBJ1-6,TGTGCCAGCAGTGGGACAGGATTGGGGCCCCTCCACTTT,CASSGTGLGPLHF
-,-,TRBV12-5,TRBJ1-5,TGTGCTAGTGCCCTGTGGGGGGGTGAGCCCCAGCATTTT,CASALWGGEPQHF
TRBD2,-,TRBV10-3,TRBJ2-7,TGTGCCATCAGTGAGTCGGTTAGCGGGAGATCCTACGAGCAGTACTTC,CAISESVSGRSYEQYF
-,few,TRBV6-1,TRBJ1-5,TGTGCCAGCAGTGAAACTATACGTGGCATCTCGTGGCATGCCATTAATCAGCCCCAGCATTTT,CASSETIRGISWHAINQPQHF
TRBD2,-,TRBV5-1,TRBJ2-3,TGCGCCAGCAGCTTGGCGGGAGGGGCAACAGATACGCAGTATTTT,CASSLAGGATDTQYF
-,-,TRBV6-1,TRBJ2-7,TGTGCCAGCAGTGGGGGTACAGGGCGCCTTTCCTACGAGCAGTACTTC,CASSGGTGRLSYEQYF
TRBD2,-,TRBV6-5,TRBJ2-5,TGTGCCAGCAGTTACGAGTCGGGAGGAGTTGAGACCCAGTACTTC,CASSYESGGVETQYF
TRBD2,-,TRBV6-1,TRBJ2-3,TGTGCCAGCAGAATGACTAGCGGCACAGATACGCAGTATTTT,CASRMTSGTDTQYF
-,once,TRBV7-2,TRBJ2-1,TGTGCCAGCAGCCCGCATAGCCCCAATGAGCAGCTCTTC,CASSPHSPNEQLF
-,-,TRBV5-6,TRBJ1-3,TGTGCCAGCAGCTCTGGGACTGCTGGAAACACCATATATTTT,CASSSGTAGNTIYF
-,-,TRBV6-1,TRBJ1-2,TGTGCCAGCAGTGGTCACCCGGACAGCCCAAAAGGTAACTATGGCTACACCTTC,CASSGHPDSPKGNYGYTF
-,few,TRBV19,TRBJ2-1,TGTGCCAGTCGGTCGGCGGGATCGGGGTACAATGAGCAGTTCTTC,CASRSAGSGYNEQFF
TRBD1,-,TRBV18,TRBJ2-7,TGTGCCAGCTCAACGACAGGGGGCACCTACGAGCAGTACTTC,CASSTTGGTYEQYF
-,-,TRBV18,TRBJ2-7,TGTGCCAGCTCACCCTTAACCTACGAGCAGTACTTC,CASSPLTYEQYF
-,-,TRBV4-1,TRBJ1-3,TGCGCCAGCAGCCGCGGGGCAGAATCTTTGGCCATATATTTT,CASSRGAESLAIYF
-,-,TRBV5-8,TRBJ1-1,TGTGCCAGCAGCTTGTCCTCCTACCGCGTGAACACTGAAGCTTTCTTT,CASSLSSYRVNTEAFF
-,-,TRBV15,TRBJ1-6,TGTGCCACCAGCAGAGTCGGCGGGGGCTCGGCCCCCCTCCACTTT,CATSRVGGGSAPLHF
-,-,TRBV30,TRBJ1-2,TGTGCCTGGAGTGAGGACAGCGTCTATGGCTACACCTTC,CAWSEDSVYGYTF
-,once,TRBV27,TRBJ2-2,TGTGCCAGCAGTTTACTTTCCGGGGAGCTGTTTTTT,CASSLLSGELFF
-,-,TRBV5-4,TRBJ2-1,TGTGCCAGCAGCGCGTCTAGCTCCTACAATGAGCAGTTCTTC,CASSASSSYNEQFF
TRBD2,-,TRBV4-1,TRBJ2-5,TGCGCCAGCAGCCAAGATACCGCCAGCGGGGGTACCGAACGGGCCCAGTACTTC,CASSQDTASGGTERAQYF
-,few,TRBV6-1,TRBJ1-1,TGTGCCAGCAGTGAAGCATTCGGGGGGCTGTCAGGTGTTGAGTTAAACACTGAAGCTTTCTTT,CASSEAFGGLSGVELNTEAFF
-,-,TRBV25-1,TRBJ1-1,TGTGCCAGCAGTGATAAAGGGGGTCCCGAGGCTTTCTTT,CASSDKGGPEAFF